This record concerns one TCR beta chain sequence. Germline is not matched at one junction end, which may reflect a read error. Primed by a sample-barcoded 5' primer and a J-beta primer mix, a second PCR proceeded for roughly 6 to 12 cycles. TCRdb re-called the 5' RACE reads through MiXCR, storing one row per CDR3 protein. The sample has approximately 690,000 distinct CDR3 sequences, 40% to 45% seen once; the top ten hold 30%. This CDR3 is built from 14 residues. Germline V gene lookup returns CDR1 DFQATT and CDR2 SNEGSKA (reference sequence). The sample is drawn from a study of blood T cells in healthy people across ages.

This receptor was identified in a man at least 80 years old in good health. The source material was blood. V usage is TRBV20-1 and J usage is TRBJ2-1; 7 bases match TRBD1. CDR3 sequence reads: CSARSGQHYNGQFF. CDR3 DNA sequence: TGCAGTGCTAGATCGGGACAGCACTACAATGGGCAGTTCTTC.